This T cell receptor beta chain comes out of a study of cytomegalovirus exposure and HLA in healthy donors (TCRdb year 2017). With regard to the full study: According to an earlier analysis of several hundred of the donors, about 180 million T cells yielded over 90 million unique TCR beta sequences and 276 Gb of sequence data. An early release that covered fewer than 800 HLA-typed donors contained around 330 gigabases of sequencing data and tens of millions of unique TCR sequences. Of the roughly 410 genotyped donors, 80% to 90% were placed in the genetic ancestry cluster associated with self-reported Caucasian donors. The aim of the study was to test whether cataloging public T cell receptors could identify signatures of past pathogen exposure. Using immunosequencing, the study profiled T cell repertoires from approximately 700 subjects and related those repertoires to cytomegalovirus serostatus. A separate validation cohort of roughly 110 different subjects was used in addition to the roughly 620-subject first cohort. To predict cytomegalovirus infection status, the study combined high-throughput TCR immunosequencing, statistical association of individual TCRs with disease status, and machine learning. In a later analysis, previously published TCR beta repertoires from 670 or so donors were re-analyzed and high-resolution HLA genotyping was added so that TCR occurrence patterns could be studied. The later analysis used no new phenotypic data to find candidate immune exposures, relying instead on TCR beta sequences and their occurrence across donors. An earlier analysis of 587 of the donors used high-throughput TCR beta sequencing to judge whether each TCR beta V gene segment behaved as functional or pseudogenic. Alongside the repertoire data, information on donor age, sex, ethnicity and CMV serostatus was compiled. In a later genetic analysis, genome-wide SNP genotypes for about 65% of the roughly 670 donors were used, and that subset was treated as a discovery cohort. All discovery cohort repertoires had been generated using a single sequencing platform. Both class I and class II loci were covered by HLA typing, at four-digit resolution. Typing coverage varied by locus: 629-630 donors for A, B, C, DRB1 and DQB1; 522 for DQA1; some 610 for DPA1; some 470 for DPB1. About 5 DR-DQ haplotypes were handled as single units for association and clustering, since linkage in the cohort was strong. Across around 400 genotyped donors of the cohort, an average of about 240,000 unique TCR beta nucleotide sequences per donor were sequenced, and roughly a sixth of those sequences were non-productive.

Worth noting for this clone: Its antigen has not been determined. Germline is not matched at one junction end, which may reflect a read error.

Overall study results and their limits: In an earlier analysis of around 600 of the donors, most TCR beta V segments appeared in productive rearrangements about 90% or about 30% of the time, broadly matching IMGT annotations. Immune exposure information for the cohort was limited to CMV serostatus. Presence/absence analyses assumed roughly uniform sequencing depth across donors, an assumption that may not hold. According to a later genetic analysis, donors in an Asian-associated ancestry cluster had fewer N-insertions in productive TCRs than the approximately 670-donor mean. Most CMV-associated TCR beta chains appeared to be HLA-restricted in a later analysis, and the HLA associations seemed to be driven largely by CMV exposure. An association between a missense DCLRE1C variant and V-gene and J-gene trimming of TCR beta chains was found in a later genetic analysis and replicated in an independent cohort. A group of highly shared sequence variants was considered likely to be a technical artifact of the sequencing pipeline. According to the authors, the approach could potentially be generalized to other disease states and immunological phenotypes. Specific HLA alleles were associated with 15,000 to 20,000 TCR beta sequences at a false discovery rate of 0.05 in a later analysis. The classifier was reported to diagnose cytomegalovirus status with high specificity and sensitivity in both the original cohort and the validation cohort. Only TCR beta chains were sequenced in this cohort, and the absence of alpha or paired-chain data limited detectable features. When HLA alleles, especially DR and DQ, strongly co-occurred, TCR associations were difficult to assign to individual alleles. Linkage disequilibrium might explain the correlated functional status among segregating V segments, but an unknown experimental factor could not be excluded. A further reported finding was that TCR beta sequences accurately predicted the HLA-A and HLA-B alleles for most subjects in the first cohort. Most TCR sequences were observed very rarely across donors, whereas some public TCRs were present in many individuals. In a later analysis, several top co-occurrence clusters were reported to appear linked to parvovirus B19, influenza, CMV and Epstein-Barr virus. The 87-base-pair reads could not distinguish some IMGT-functional V segments, including TRBV6-2 and TRBV6-3, so those segments were excluded. The study listed 164 TCR beta chains as associated with cytomegalovirus. Because HLA typing was missing for some donors at each locus, association tests included only the typed subset. According to a later analysis, TCR association rates differed among HLA loci, with DRB1 alleles showing the most associated TCRs and HLA-C alleles showing the fewest. The earlier analysis of about 600 of the donors excluded roughly 16 rarely observed V segments, including chromosome 9 orphons, because counts were too low. A few of the identified cytomegalovirus-associated TCR beta chains were confirmed in vitro to be specific for cytomegalovirus antigens. In a later analysis, HLA-associated TCR beta chains showed more clonal expansion and lower generation probabilities than non-associated chains that were equally common.

Based on the germline V gene, the CDR1 and CDR2 sequences are SGHTA and FQGTGA. The CDR3 contains 13 residues, cysteine and phenylalanine counted. Only the CDR3 region is kept as DNA, spanning 39 bases read in frame from base 1. Library generation was performed with the immunoSEQ multiplex PCR assay. For the multiplex PCR, a mixture combining 60 forward primers for TCR Vbeta segments and 13 reverse primers for TCR Jbeta segments was used. Amplification of the CDR3 region of rearranged TCR beta genes was performed with a multiplex PCR assay on genomic DNA. On the Illumina HiSeq System, the amplified TCR beta libraries were sequenced as 87-base-pair reads. Per the original workflow: A later analysis tallied around 80 million unique TCR beta chains across the 666 repertoires, and roughly 11 million of those chains were shared by two or more donors. Raw reads were error-corrected and collapsed into unique sequences by a nearest-neighbor algorithm in which closely related sequences were merged to remove PCR and sequencing errors. CDR3 sequences were aligned to IMGT reference sequences to assign V, D and J gene segments. For a sequence to be retained, a match of at least six nucleotides was required to both a V gene segment and a J gene segment. Rearrangements were called productive when the CDR3 lacked stop codons and stayed in frame with V and J; all others were non-productive. Following IMGT convention, CDR3 was defined as the stretch from the second conserved V-encoded cysteine up to the conserved J-encoded phenylalanine. The earlier analysis of 450 to 750 of the donors excluded any sequence lacking an unambiguous match to a single V gene segment. In an earlier analysis of some 590 of the donors, a V segment was called functional when productive rearrangements were above 56.7%, and segregating when the standard deviation between donors exceeded 5%. A statistical classification framework was built for diagnosing cytomegalovirus status from the catalog of TCR beta chain sequences. V and J gene assignment, in a later analysis, came from comparing TCR nucleotide sequences with IMGT/GENE-DB human TR gene sequences. Using the TCRdist pipeline, a later analysis assigned CDR3 sequences along with most-parsimonious VDJ recombination scenarios. In a later analysis, each TCR beta chain was defined by its CDR3 amino acid sequence together with its V-gene family, and reads without a unique V-gene family were excluded. To address suspected cross-contamination and a sequencing artifact, a later analysis removed some 620 highly shared, low-generation-probability nucleotide sequences. For each public chain, a later analysis derived a clonal expansion index from normalized ranks of inferred template counts within each repertoire. A later analysis computed generation probabilities with a VDJ recombination model fitted to out-of-frame rearrangements, and checked the results against IGoR. Hypergeometric tests were used in a later analysis to score TCR-TCR, TCR-HLA and TCR-CMV co-occurrence, with a repertoire-size bias correction applied to the TCR pairs. A later analysis estimated false discovery rates by permuting HLA or CMV assignments 20 times. In a later analysis, co-occurring TCRs were grouped with DBSCAN, and TCRdist sequence similarity was added when clustering was performed within HLA-allele-positive subsets. For co-occurrence clustering, repertoires with fewer than 30,000 or more than 120,000 public chains were excluded, along with about five repertoires with anomalous nucleotide sharing. The table was pulled from immuneACCESS by TCRdb, which kept in-frame rearrangements only. Such tables lose some clones; where checked, under half of the loss comes from unresolved V genes, and the rest has no known cause. V and J calls and clone size are copied from that table; D and trimming were computed from the DNA. The sample data list 95,000 to 110,000 clones, and roughly a tenth of these were observed just once. The ten largest clones take up approximately 6% of the sample.

In total, 630 or so healthy bone marrow donors made up the cohort. At the time of sampling, every cohort member was nominally healthy, though immune exposures that went unrecorded were likely present. The donor was CMV seropositive and belonged to the group of 250 to 300 seropositive cohort members. A peripheral blood sample was collected from each donor, and TCR beta sequencing was performed on peripheral blood mononuclear cells. The Qiagen DNeasy Blood Extraction Kit was used to extract genomic DNA from the blood cell samples. Sequencing was carried out using PBMCs. This chain is built from TRBV7-3 and TRBJ1-1; the D region possibly corresponds to TRBD1 (5 bases align). The clonotype was recovered from a man aged 35-49 years in good health and CMV-seropositive. The CDR3 protein: CASSTQEGTEASF. Read as DNA, the sequence is TGTGCCAGCAGCACCCAGGAAGGGACTGAAGCTTCCTTT.